Below are 30 T cell receptor beta chains sequenced from a single sample in a study of long-term antiretroviral therapy in people with HIV. The libraries were made with immunoSEQ v3.0 at survey level. Using immunoSEQ multiplex PCR, the repertoire was profiled, and TCRdb retains in-frame clones only, with some absent. The data contain about 21,000 clones, 70% to 85% of them seen just once; the ten biggest clones take up 4% to 6%. This sample comprised unsorted PBMCs, obtained 0.5 years after starting antiretroviral therapy. All receptors derive from a man younger than 35 with HIV.

As concerns this clone: The junction departs from the called germline gene at one end, perhaps through a read error. The chain links TRBV5-1 to TRBJ2-1; D is possibly TRBD1 or TRBD2 (5 bases each). The CDR3 contains 16 residues. Germline lookup yields CDR1 SGHRS and CDR2 YFSETQ. The CDR3 protein is CASSLGWGMNDMVQFF. The CDR3 DNA is TGCGCCAGCAGTTTGGGATGGGGGATGAACGATATGGTGCAGTTCTTC.

This sequence joins TRBV19 and TRBJ1-2; D gene uncertain. CDR1 and CDR2 (germline): LNHDA, SQIVND (reference sequence). Trimming took off 2 bases at V and 1 base at J, with 14 bases between the two ends. The CDR3 is made up of 16 amino acids. This CDR3 reads CASSISVWSFNYGYTF. Written as DNA, the CDR3 is TGTGCCAGTAGTATAAGTGTTTGGAGTTTTAACTATGGCTACACCTTC.

The gene calls are TRBV2 and TRBJ2-1; 10 nucleotides line up with TRBD2. V trimming: 3 bases; J trimming: 1 base; junction bases outside the gene matches: 15. The CDR3 loop spans 20 amino acids. CDR1 SNHLY and CDR2 FYNNEI come from the germline V gene. DNA of the CDR3: TGTGCCAGCAGTGATATTGAGAGGACTAGCGGTTCTCGATCCTACAATGAGCAGTTCTTC. Encoded protein: CASSDIERTSGSRSYNEQFF. Filled out from reference TRBV2 and TRBJ2-1, the complete variable domain reads EPEVTQTPSHQVTQMGQEVILRCVPISNHLYFYWYRQILGQKVEFLVSFYNNEISEKSEIFDDQFSVERPDGSNFTLKIRSTKLEDSAMYFCASSDIERTSGSRSYNEQFFGPGTRLTVL.

The chain is built from TRBV11-1 and TRBJ2-3; D tentatively fits TRBD1 or TRBD2 (5 bases each). The ends were cut back, 4 bases at V and 0 bases at J, with 17 bases in the middle. Germline lookup yields CDR1 SGHAT and CDR2 FQDESV (reference sequence). The CDR3 loop spans 17 amino acids. The CDR3 loop reads CASSSHWDEWSTDTQYF. CDR3 coding DNA: TGTGCCAGCAGCTCACACTGGGACGAGTGGAGCACAGATACGCAGTATTTT. Full variable domain (missing parts from reference TRBV11-1 and TRBJ2-3): EAEVAQSPRYKITEKSQAVAFWCDPISGHATLYWYRQILGQGPELLVQFQDESVVDDSQLPKDRFSAERLKGVDSTLKIQPAELGDSAMYLCASSSHWDEWSTDTQYFGPGTRLTVL.

The chain carries TRBV11-2 and TRBJ2-1; weak D call: TRBD2 (6 bases). Germline CDR1 reads SGHAT; CDR2 reads FQNNGV. Trimming removed 4 bases at V and 1 base at J, with 11 bases between. The CDR3 has 15 amino acids. Written as DNA, the CDR3 is TGTGCCAGCAGCTCTACGGGACTTTCCTACAATGAGCAGTTCTTC. It translates to CASSSTGLSYNEQFF.

The CDR3 nucleotides read TGCGCCAGCAGCTTGTACTTGGGAGAGACCCAGTACTTC. This codes for CASSLYLGETQYF. This chain uses TRBV5-1 with TRBJ2-5; D uncertain. This CDR3 is 13 amino acids long. In germline, CDR1 is SGHRS, CDR2 YFSETQ. Trimming stripped 1 base from V and 4 bases from J, with 8 bases between. Using reference TRBV5-1 and TRBJ2-5 for the parts outside the CDR3, the full variable domain is KAGVTQTPRYLIKTRGQQVTLSCSPISGHRSVSWYQQTPGQGLQFLFEYFSETQRNKGNFPGRFSGRQFSNSRSEMNVSTLELGDSALYLCASSLYLGETQYFGPGTRLLVL.

CDR3 residues: CASSKDRVGQETQYF. The CDR3, as DNA: TGCGCCAGCAGCAAGGACAGGGTGGGCCAAGAGACCCAGTACTTC. The gene calls are TRBV5-1 and TRBJ2-5, with 8 bases fitting TRBD1. J gave up 1 base and V 4 bases, and 6 bases lay outside the gene matches. The CDR3 is 15 amino acids. Germline CDR1 and CDR2: SGHRS and YFSETQ.

The rearrangement joins TRBV6-5 to TRBJ1-2, with 7 bases identical to TRBD1. V shed 1 base and J 7 bases; nucleotides not matched to a gene: 6. Germline V CDR1 and CDR2: MNHEY, SVGAGI. The CDR3 is 14 residues long. As DNA, the CDR3 is TGTGCCAGCAGTTACTATCGGACAGGTCGTGGCTACACCTTC. Protein product: CASSYYRTGRGYTF.

This rearrangement joins TRBV19 to TRBJ2-5, with 7 bases aligning to TRBD1. V shed 5 bases, J shed 5 bases, and the junction held 8 bases outside the gene matches. The CDR3 totals 14 residues. In germline, CDR1 is LNHDA, CDR2 SQIVND (reference sequence). For the CDR3, the DNA is TGTGCCAGTAGTCAGAGGGGGCGCGGGGAGACCCAGTACTTC. Protein: CASSQRGRGETQYF.

The chain recombines TRBV7-3 with TRBJ2-3, with D possibly being TRBD2 (5 bases). Germline assignment: CDR1 SGHTA and CDR2 FQGTGA. The CDR3 spans 13 residues. V lost 1 base to trimming and J lost 6 bases, with 8 bases between them. The CDR3 reads CASSLNSADTQYF. CDR3 in DNA: TGTGCCAGCAGCTTAAATAGCGCGGATACGCAGTATTTT.

The J gene is TRBJ1-2, the V gene TRBV5-1; 9 bases are a match to TRBD1. In germline, CDR1 is SGHRS, CDR2 YFSETQ. The CDR3 sequence is 16 residues long. J gave up 6 bases and V 4 bases, and 13 bases lay outside the gene matches. CDR3 region: CASSPTTGQGWDGYTF. CDR3 in DNA: TGCGCCAGCAGCCCAACAACGGGACAGGGTTGGGATGGCTACACCTTC.

The chain employs TRBV2 and TRBJ1-4; perhaps TRBD1 as D (6 bases). Germline CDR1 reads SNHLY; CDR2 reads FYNNEI. This CDR3 is built from 15 residues. The V gene lost 6 bases and the J gene lost 0 bases, with 11 bases spanning the gap. Here the CDR3 reads CASRRDTATNEKLFF. For the CDR3, the DNA is TGTGCCAGCAGACGGGACACCGCAACTAATGAAAAACTGTTTTTT.

The chain carries TRBV7-2 and TRBJ2-7; TRBD2 agrees at 7 bases. V lost 2 bases to trimming and J lost 2 bases; unmatched junction nucleotides: 6. Germline assignment: CDR1 SGHTA and CDR2 FQGNSA. The CDR3 spans 15 residues. The CDR3 is CASSLSGKSAYEQYF. In nucleotides, the CDR3 is TGTGCCAGCAGCTTAAGCGGGAAGTCTGCCTACGAGCAGTACTTC.

The chain is built from TRBV16 and TRBJ1-1; D is unclear. Trimming removed 0 bases at V and 7 bases at J, with 6 bases between. CDR1 is KGHSY and CDR2 is FQNENV in the germline V gene. CDR3 size: 12 residues. CDR3 region: CASSQSSVEAFF. The CDR3 DNA reads as TGTGCCAGCAGCCAATCGTCGGTTGAAGCTTTCTTT.

Only one count was recorded for this clone. The genes are TRBV11-2 and TRBJ2-1; the match to TRBD2 covers 9 bases. The V gene end was trimmed by 5 bases and the J gene end by 6 bases; junction bases not matched to a gene: 8. The CDR3 is 15 amino acids. Per the germline V gene, CDR1 is SGHAT and CDR2 is FQNNGV. CDR3 bases: TGTGCCAGCAGCCCCCTCGGCGGGGGGGCCAATGAGCAGTTCTTC. Its protein product is CASSPLGGGANEQFF.

The chain links TRBV19 to TRBJ1-1; 8 nucleotides align to TRBD1. The V segment lost 6 bases and the J segment 1 base; nucleotides outside the gene matches: 7. The germline V gene encodes CDR1 LNHDA and CDR2 SQIVND (reference sequence). The CDR3 is 15 residues long. The CDR3 nucleotides read TGTGCCAGTAGAACTGCCGGGACAGGGAACACTGAAGCTTTCTTT. This encodes CASRTAGTGNTEAFF.

The V gene is TRBV7-2, the J gene TRBJ1-1, with TRBD1 identical over 7 bases. The length of the CDR3 is 15 residues. J lost 4 bases, V lost 3 bases, and 8 bases had no gene match. Germline values: CDR1 SGHTA, CDR2 FQGNSA. The CDR3 DNA reads as TGTGCCAGCAGCTTTCTGACAGGGATTTTCACTGAAGCTTTCTTT. This codes for CASSFLTGIFTEAFF.

The gene calls are TRBV29-1 and TRBJ2-5; D gene ambiguous. Matching the DNA end better, TRBJ2-7 makes the J call doubtful. The CDR3 extends over 13 amino acids. CDR1 SQVTM and CDR2 ANQGSEA come from the germline V gene. The DNA for the CDR3 is TGCAGCGTTGTCGGGCGAGAGAGCTACGAGCAGTACTTC. Its translation is CSVVGRESYEQYF.

The chain joins TRBV4-1 to TRBJ2-2; TRBD2 matches 13 bases. Trimming took 6 bases from V and 7 from J; bases not matched to a gene: 8. Germline V lookup: CDR1 MGHRA, CDR2 YSYEKL. This CDR3 spans 16 amino acids. CDR3 sequence: CASRQLAGGPFGELFF. For the CDR3, the DNA is TGCGCCAGCAGGCAACTAGCGGGAGGGCCCTTCGGGGAGCTGTTTTTT.

The chain links TRBV27 to TRBJ2-7, with D possibly called TRBD1 or TRBD2 (6 bases each). Germline V gene lookup returns CDR1 MNHEY and CDR2 SMNVEV (reference sequence). The ends were cut back, 7 bases at V and 3 bases at J, with 22 bases in the middle. CDR3 size: 16 residues. The CDR3: CASTEGDSKTDYEQYF. The CDR3 region has the DNA TGTGCCAGCACAGAGGGGGACTCCAAAACGGACTACGAGCAGTACTTC.

The chain recombines TRBV28 with TRBJ2-3, with 8 nucleotides matching TRBD2. CDR3 length: 14 residues. Germline CDR1 MDHEN, CDR2 SYDVKM. The V gene end was trimmed by 3 bases and the J gene end by 4 bases; junction bases not matched to a gene: 3. DNA for the CDR3: TGTGCCAGCAGTTTCTCGGGACTAGCAGATACGCAGTATTTT. Encoded protein: CASSFSGLADTQYF.

The chain joins TRBV29-1 to TRBJ1-1; D remains ambiguous. V was trimmed by 4 bases and J by 5 bases, leaving 11 bases between them. The V gene's germline CDR1 is SQVTM and CDR2 ANQGSEA. The CDR3 contains 12 residues. The CDR3 DNA reads TGCAGCGTTGTACGGATTACAACTGAAGCTTTCTTT. Encoded protein: CSVVRITTEAFF.

V and J are TRBV28 and TRBJ1-2; D uncertain. Trimming removed 6 bases at V and 1 base at J, with 6 bases between. The CDR3 has 12 amino acids. The germline gives CDR1 MDHEN, CDR2 SYDVKM. The CDR3 reads CASSSINYGYTF. In DNA, the CDR3 is TGTGCCAGCAGCTCCATTAACTATGGCTACACCTTC.

CDR3: CAPRTNHNYGYTF. For the CDR3, the DNA is TGTGCCCCCCGGACAAACCATAACTATGGCTACACCTTC. The genes are TRBV21-1 and TRBJ1-2; the D call TRBD1 from the table was never checked on the DNA. TRBV21-1 constitutes a pseudogene. The length of the CDR3 is 13 residues.

The chain links TRBV11-3 to TRBJ1-1; D gene unclear. Germline-derived CDR1 and CDR2 are SGHNT and YENEEA. The V gene lost 6 bases and the J gene lost 0 bases, with 8 bases spanning the gap. The CDR3 consists of 13 residues. This CDR3 reads CASSVQLNTEAFF. For the CDR3, the DNA is TGTGCCAGCAGTGTACAATTGAACACTGAAGCTTTCTTT.

The rearrangement links TRBV18 to TRBJ2-7, with 8 nucleotides matching TRBD1. J lost 2 bases, V lost 3 bases, and 6 bases had no gene match. Germline loops: CDR1 KGHSH, CDR2 LQKENI. The CDR3 spans 15 residues. The CDR3 DNA reads as TGTGCCAGCTCACCTCCGGACAGGGCCACCTACGAGCAGTACTTC. Amino acid sequence: CASSPPDRATYEQYF.

The chain is built from TRBV6-1 and TRBJ1-3, with TRBD1 matching over 7 bases. The CDR3 is 14 amino acids. The germline CDR1 and CDR2 sequences are MNHNS and SASEGT. The V segment lost 0 bases and the J segment 8 bases; nucleotides outside the gene matches: 4. CDR3 sequence reads: CASSEAGRGDTIYF. CDR3 nucleotides: TGTGCCAGCAGTGAAGCAGGCAGGGGGGACACCATATATTTT.

The chain recombines TRBV5-1 with TRBJ1-2; D is perhaps TRBD1 (6 bases). The germline V gene encodes CDR1 SGHRS and CDR2 YFSETQ. The CDR3 extends over 12 amino acids. V gave up 5 bases and J gave up 8 bases, with 13 bases separating them. The CDR3 here is CASRWGASGYTF. CDR3 DNA sequence: TGCGCCAGCAGGTGGGGGGCGAGCGGCTACACCTTC.

As concerns this clone: A junction boundary mismatches the germline segment, possibly from a read error. CDR3 in amino acids: CAASRDDGAYNEQFF. CDR3 nucleotides: TGTGCCGCCAGCAGAGATGACGGGGCGTACAATGAGCAGTTCTTC. The chain carries TRBV15 and TRBJ2-1; D may be TRBD1 or TRBD2 (5 bases each). The CDR3 covers 15 residues. Germline V gene lookup returns CDR1 LNHNV and CDR2 YYDKDF (reference sequence).

The V call is TRBV28, the J call TRBJ2-5, with 9 bases matching TRBD2. With V trimmed by 6 bases and J by 4 bases, 6 bases remained unmatched. Germline values: CDR1 MDHEN, CDR2 SYDVKM. This CDR3 has 14 residues. CDR3 residues: CASRGSGSSETQYF. DNA of the CDR3: TGTGCCAGCAGGGGTAGCGGGAGTTCAGAGACCCAGTACTTC.